This T cell receptor (beta chain) was sequenced during a study of T cell responses to AZD1222 COVID-19 vaccine. Sequenced by immunoSEQ multiplex PCR; TCRdb stores in-frame clones only, minus some. The repertoire holds 95,000 to 130,000 clones, 90% to 95% seen once, with about 3% in the top ten. V was cut by 6 bases and J by 3 bases, with 12 bases left in between. The germline CDR1 and CDR2 sequences are MNHEY and SVGAGI. There are 13 residues in the CDR3. The sample consisted of peripheral blood, taken on day 0 of AZD1222 vaccination. The receptor comes from an adult in good health. The chain carries TRBV6-5 and TRBJ2-7; D is unresolved. The CDR3 loop is CASRGRILYEQYF. CDR3 in DNA: TGTGCCAGCAGAGGACGGATACTCTACGAGCAGTACTTC.